These 15 T cell receptor beta chains were sequenced from one sample in a study of shared clonotypes between healthy human individuals. Positive CCR7 selection of CD45RO-negative cells yielded the naive CD8 cells, and terminally differentiated effector memory CD45RA+ cells were excluded. Profiled with immunoSEQ multiplex PCR; TCRdb holds only in-frame clones, not every one. The table lists some 2 million clones, 85% to 95% of them singletons. The material sequenced was naive CD8+ T cells sorted from blood. These receptors all stem from a man between 18 and 29 years old in good health.

In regard to this clone: At the DNA level, this CDR3 is encoded by other sequences in the same sample as well. This chain uses TRBV5-1 with TRBJ1-5, with 9 nucleotides matching TRBD1. The CDR3 runs to 14 residues. The J segment lost 7 bases and the V segment lost 4 bases, leaving 6 bases of the junction unmatched. Germline-derived CDR1 and CDR2 are SGHRS and YFSETQ. The CDR3 reads CASSLGQGIQPQHF. In nucleotides, the CDR3 is TGCGCCAGCAGCCTGGGACAGGGTATCCAGCCCCAGCATTTT.

The chain couples TRBV5-6 to TRBJ2-1; no reliable D call. The CDR3 length is 15 residues. In germline, CDR1 is SGHDT, CDR2 YYEEEE. With 1 base removed from V and 8 bases from J, the gap between germline ends came to 16 bases. CDR3 sequence reads: CASSLWVLRNDEQFF. CDR3 DNA sequence: TGTGCCAGCAGCTTGTGGGTACTGAGGAACGATGAGCAGTTCTTC. The whole variable domain, remainder taken from reference TRBV5-6 and TRBJ2-1, is DAGVTQSPTHLIKTRGQQVTLRCSPKSGHDTVSWYQQALGQGPQFIFQYYEEEERQRGNFPDRFSGHQFPNYSSELNVNALLLGDSALYLCASSLWVLRNDEQFFGPGTRLTVL.

The chain combines TRBV27 with TRBJ2-7, with 10 bases matching TRBD1. Looked up from germline, CDR1 is MNHEY and CDR2 is SMNVEV (reference sequence). CDR3 length: 15 amino acids. J gave up 2 bases and V 8 bases, and 9 bases lay outside the gene matches. The CDR3 DNA reads TGTGCCAGCCGAGTAATTGGACAGGGGGCCTACGAGCAGTACTTC. This encodes CASRVIGQGAYEQYF.

The chain uses TRBV5-1 and TRBJ1-4; D not resolved. Germline CDR1 is SGHRS and CDR2 is YFSETQ. Trimming pared 0 bases from V and 4 bases from J, leaving 7 bases between. CDR3 length equals 14 residues. The CDR3 DNA sequence: TGCGCCAGCAGCTTGGGAGGGAGTAATGAAAAACTGTTTTTT. Amino acid sequence: CASSLGGSNEKLFF.

The chain combines TRBV4-3 with TRBJ2-4, with 11 bases aligning to TRBD2. The CDR3 runs 17 residues. V lost 3 bases, J lost 5 bases, and 9 bases stayed unmatched. Germline V lookup: CDR1 LGHNA, CDR2 YSLEER. The CDR3 here is CASSHRLAGSHENIQYF. DNA for the CDR3: TGCGCCAGCAGCCACCGACTAGCGGGAAGCCACGAAAACATTCAGTACTTC.

The chain links TRBV21-1 to TRBJ2-7. TRBV21-1 constitutes a pseudogene. CDR3 length equals 15 residues. The CDR3 DNA reads TGTGCCAGCAGCAAAGTAAAGGGTCGCTCCTACGAGCAGTACTTC. It yields the protein CASSKVKGRSYEQYF.

This chain uses TRBV27 with TRBJ2-5, with D unclear. CDR1 and CDR2 from the germline V gene are MNHEY and SMNVEV (reference sequence). V gave up 3 bases and J gave up 2 bases, with 10 bases separating them. CDR3 length equals 14 residues. The CDR3 region is CASSFVYGQETQYF. DNA of the CDR3: TGTGCCAGCAGTTTCGTCTACGGACAAGAGACCCAGTACTTC.

This sequence joins TRBV28 and TRBJ2-5; D is unresolved. Germline CDR1 is MDHEN and CDR2 is SYDVKM. Trimming took off 3 bases at V and 3 bases at J, with 11 bases between the two ends. The CDR3 length is 14 residues. The CDR3 here is CASSFRGGEETQYF. CDR3 sequence (DNA): TGTGCCAGCAGTTTTCGAGGCGGAGAAGAGACCCAGTACTTC.

V gene TRBV27 combines with J gene TRBJ1-6; tentatively, D is TRBD1 (6 bases). Trimming took off 5 bases at V and 7 bases at J, with 18 bases between the two ends. The CDR3 extends over 16 amino acids. Germline CDR1 and CDR2: MNHEY and SMNVEV (reference sequence). The CDR3 DNA is TGTGCCAGCAGTCCTTGGGGGGCAGGGCCCAATTCACCCCTCCACTTT. The encoded protein is CASSPWGAGPNSPLHF.

V and J are TRBV27 and TRBJ1-2; tentatively, D is TRBD1 (6 bases). The germline V and J ends were trimmed by 4 bases and 1 base, with 16 bases remaining between them. Germline V gene data show CDR1 as MNHEY and CDR2 as SMNVEV (reference sequence). The CDR3 has 16 residues. CDR3 nucleotides: TGTGCCAGCAGTTCCCGGACAGAGGAGTTTAACTATGGCTACACCTTC. Protein sequence: CASSSRTEEFNYGYTF.

V is TRBV15 and J is TRBJ1-2, with 10 bases aligning to TRBD1. CDR1 is LNHNV and CDR2 is YYDKDF in the germline V gene (reference sequence). This CDR3 region has 14 residues. Trimming cost V 4 bases and J 2 bases; bases outside gene matches: 1. The CDR3 reads CATSMDRGNYGYTF. Here the CDR3 DNA reads TGTGCCACCAGCATGGACAGGGGGAACTATGGCTACACCTTC.

CDR3 sequence (DNA): TGTGCCAGCGCCGGGGAGATTACCGCCGGGGAGCTGTTTTTT. Protein product: CASAGEITAGELFF. This chain joins TRBV2 and TRBJ2-2; the D gene is possibly TRBD2 (5 bases). CDR3 length equals 14 residues. Germline V gives CDR1 SNHLY, CDR2 FYNNEI. V dropped 8 bases and J dropped 6 bases, with 16 bases sitting between them. Combining the CDR3 with reference TRBV2 and TRBJ2-2 gives the whole variable domain EPEVTQTPSHQVTQMGQEVILRCVPISNHLYFYWYRQILGQKVEFLVSFYNNEISEKSEIFDDQFSVERPDGSNFTLKIRSTKLEDSAMYFCASAGEITAGELFFGEGSRLTVL.

This clone was counted a single time. The gene calls are TRBV7-9 and TRBJ2-1; a weak D match, TRBD1 (6 bases). The CDR3 contains 14 residues. Germline values: CDR1 SEHNR, CDR2 FQNEAQ (reference sequence). V was trimmed by 3 bases and J by 8 bases, leaving 14 bases between them. The CDR3, as DNA: TGTGCCAGCAGCTTTGATACAGGGATGGATGAGCAGTTCTTC. Residues: CASSFDTGMDEQFF.

This chain joins TRBV27 and TRBJ2-7, with D uncertain. Germline CDR1 is MNHEY and CDR2 is SMNVEV (reference sequence). The CDR3 spans 14 residues. V shed 6 bases and J shed 3 bases, with 15 bases lying between them. The CDR3 reads CASRTSGTFYEQYF. The DNA for the CDR3 is TGTGCCAGCAGGACCTCTGGCACATTCTACGAGCAGTACTTC.

The chain couples TRBV6-5 to TRBJ1-1, with D possibly being TRBD1 (6 bases). V was shortened by 1 base and J by 1 base, with 13 bases between the two germline ends. Germline-derived CDR1 and CDR2 are MNHEY and SVGAGI. This CDR3 spans 16 amino acids. The chain's CDR3 is CASSYLPTGQNTEAFF. The CDR3 region has the DNA TGTGCCAGCAGTTACTTACCGACAGGTCAGAACACTGAAGCTTTCTTT.